The T cell receptor beta chain under discussion was sequenced for a study of blood T cell repertoires in COVID-19. Across the study: Samples representing acute and convalescent COVID-19 were sourced from the United States, Italy and Spain. In each case, the material was cDNA or gDNA derived from T cells, B-cell-depleted T cells, or PBMCs.

Between the trimmed V and J ends, which lost 8 bases and 6 bases, there was a span of 4 bases. The CDR3 is 8 amino acids. CDR1 and CDR2 (germline): SQVTM, ANQGSEA. As handled by the study authors: Using reference gene primer amplification, nucleated cell counts were estimated. Measured with immunoSEQ multiplex PCR; TCRdb has only the in-frame clones, and not every one. Clonal size and the V and J genes are those of that table, whereas D and trimming came from the DNA. In the table there are 250,000 or so clones, around 91% of which are singletons. Seattle's cohort entered during active infection and was followed longitudinally.

The sequenced sample consisted of peripheral blood. This sequence joins TRBV29-1 and TRBJ1-2, with D unclear. This sequence originates from a woman aged 60-75 years with COVID-19, enrolled during active disease. Written as DNA, the CDR3 is TGCAGCATAAATGGCTACACCTTC. This sequence encodes CSINGYTF.